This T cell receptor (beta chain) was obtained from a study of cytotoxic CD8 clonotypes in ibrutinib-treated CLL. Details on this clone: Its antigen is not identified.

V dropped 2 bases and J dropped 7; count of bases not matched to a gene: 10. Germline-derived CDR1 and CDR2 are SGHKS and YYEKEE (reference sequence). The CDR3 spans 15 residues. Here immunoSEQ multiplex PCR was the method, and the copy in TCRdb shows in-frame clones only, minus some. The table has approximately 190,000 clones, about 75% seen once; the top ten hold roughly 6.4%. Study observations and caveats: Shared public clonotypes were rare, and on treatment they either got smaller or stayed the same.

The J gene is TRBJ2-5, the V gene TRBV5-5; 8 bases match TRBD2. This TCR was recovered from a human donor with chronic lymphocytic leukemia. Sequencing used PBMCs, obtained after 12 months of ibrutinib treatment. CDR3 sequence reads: CASSFGLAGVGTQYF. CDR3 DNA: TGTGCCAGCAGCTTCGGACTAGCAGGGGTGGGGACCCAGTACTTC.